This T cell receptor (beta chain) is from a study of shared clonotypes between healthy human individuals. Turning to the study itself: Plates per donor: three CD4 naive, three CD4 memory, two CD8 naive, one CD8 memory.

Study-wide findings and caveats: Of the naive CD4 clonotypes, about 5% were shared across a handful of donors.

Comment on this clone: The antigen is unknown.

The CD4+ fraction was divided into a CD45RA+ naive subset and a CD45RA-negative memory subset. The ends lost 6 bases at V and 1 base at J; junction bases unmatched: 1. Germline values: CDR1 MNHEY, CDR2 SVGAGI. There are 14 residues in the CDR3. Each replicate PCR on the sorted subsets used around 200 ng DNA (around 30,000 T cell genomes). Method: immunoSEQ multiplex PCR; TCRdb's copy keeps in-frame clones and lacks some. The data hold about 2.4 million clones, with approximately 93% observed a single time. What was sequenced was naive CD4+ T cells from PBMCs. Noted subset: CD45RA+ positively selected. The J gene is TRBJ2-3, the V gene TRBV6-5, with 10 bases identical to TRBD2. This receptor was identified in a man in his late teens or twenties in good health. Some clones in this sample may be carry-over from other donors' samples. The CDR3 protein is CASRGLAGTDTQYF. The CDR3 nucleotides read TGTGCCAGCAGAGGACTAGCGGGCACAGATACGCAGTATTTT.